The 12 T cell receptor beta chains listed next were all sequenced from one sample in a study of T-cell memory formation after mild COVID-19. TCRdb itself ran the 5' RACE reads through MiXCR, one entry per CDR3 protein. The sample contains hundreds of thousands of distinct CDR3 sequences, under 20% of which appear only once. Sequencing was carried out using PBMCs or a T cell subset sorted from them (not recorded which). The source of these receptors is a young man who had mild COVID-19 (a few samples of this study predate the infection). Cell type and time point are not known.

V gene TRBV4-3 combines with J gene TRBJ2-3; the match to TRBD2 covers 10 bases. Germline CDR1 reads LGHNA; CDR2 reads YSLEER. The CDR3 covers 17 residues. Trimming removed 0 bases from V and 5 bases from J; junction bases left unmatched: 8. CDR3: CASSQEAAGGPLDTQYF. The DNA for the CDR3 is TGCGCCAGCAGCCAAGAAGCAGCGGGGGGGCCTCTAGATACGCAGTATTTT.

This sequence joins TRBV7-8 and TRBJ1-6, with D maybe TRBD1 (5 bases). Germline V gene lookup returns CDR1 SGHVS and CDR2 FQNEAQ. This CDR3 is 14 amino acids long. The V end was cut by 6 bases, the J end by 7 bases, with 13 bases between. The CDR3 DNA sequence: TGTGCCAGCAGTATGGGAGGGGTCAATTCACCCCTCCACTTT. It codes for CASSMGGVNSPLHF.

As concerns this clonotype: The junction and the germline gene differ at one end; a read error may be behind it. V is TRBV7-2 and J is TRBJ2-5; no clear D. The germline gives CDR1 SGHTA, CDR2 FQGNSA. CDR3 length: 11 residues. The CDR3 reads CASSLFWTQYF. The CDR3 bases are TGTGCCAGTAGCTTATTTTGGACCCAGTACTTC.

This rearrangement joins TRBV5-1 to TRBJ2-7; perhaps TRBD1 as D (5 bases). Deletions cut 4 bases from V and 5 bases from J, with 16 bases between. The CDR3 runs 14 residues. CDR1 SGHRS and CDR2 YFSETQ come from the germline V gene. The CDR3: CASSAGIQDHEQYF. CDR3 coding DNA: TGCGCCAGCAGCGCAGGGATACAGGATCACGAGCAGTACTTC.

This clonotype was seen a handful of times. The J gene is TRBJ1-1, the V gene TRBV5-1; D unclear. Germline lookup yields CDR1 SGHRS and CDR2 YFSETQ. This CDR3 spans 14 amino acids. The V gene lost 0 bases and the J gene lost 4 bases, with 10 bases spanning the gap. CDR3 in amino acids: CASSLEMGFTEAFF. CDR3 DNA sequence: TGCGCCAGCAGCTTGGAAATGGGGTTCACTGAAGCTTTCTTT.

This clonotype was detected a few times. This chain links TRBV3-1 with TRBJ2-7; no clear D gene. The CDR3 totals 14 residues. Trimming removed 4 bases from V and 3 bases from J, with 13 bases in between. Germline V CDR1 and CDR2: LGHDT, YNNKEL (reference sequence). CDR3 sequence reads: CASSPPIGSYEQYF. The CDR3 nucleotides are TGTGCCAGCAGCCCCCCGATTGGCAGCTACGAGCAGTACTTC.

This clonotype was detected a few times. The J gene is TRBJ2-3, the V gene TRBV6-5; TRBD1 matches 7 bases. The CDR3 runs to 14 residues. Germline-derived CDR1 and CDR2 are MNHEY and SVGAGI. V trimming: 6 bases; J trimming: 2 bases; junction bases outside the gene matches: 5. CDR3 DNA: TGTGCCAGCAGACGTGGACAGGCCACAGATACGCAGTATTTT. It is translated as CASRRGQATDTQYF.

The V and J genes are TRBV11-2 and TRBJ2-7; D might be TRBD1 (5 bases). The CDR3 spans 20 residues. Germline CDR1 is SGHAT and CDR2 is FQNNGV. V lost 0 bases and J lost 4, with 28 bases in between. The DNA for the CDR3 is TGTGCCAGCAGCTTAGATTATAAGACAGCTCGAAGGGTTGGTGGGTACGAGCAGTACGTC. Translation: CASSLDYKTARRVGGYEQYV.

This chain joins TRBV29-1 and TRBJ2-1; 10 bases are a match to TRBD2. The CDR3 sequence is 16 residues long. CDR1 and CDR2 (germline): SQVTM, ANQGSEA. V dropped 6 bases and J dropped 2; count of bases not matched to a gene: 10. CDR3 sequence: CSVPPLSGGPYNEQFF. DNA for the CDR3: TGCAGCGTGCCACCACTTAGCGGGGGGCCCTACAATGAGCAGTTCTTC.

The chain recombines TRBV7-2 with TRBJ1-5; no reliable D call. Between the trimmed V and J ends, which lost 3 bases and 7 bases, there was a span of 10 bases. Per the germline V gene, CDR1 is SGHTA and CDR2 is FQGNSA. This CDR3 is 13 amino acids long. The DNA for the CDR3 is TGTGCCAGCAGCTTGGCAGATTACCAGCCCCAGCATTTT. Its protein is CASSLADYQPQHF.

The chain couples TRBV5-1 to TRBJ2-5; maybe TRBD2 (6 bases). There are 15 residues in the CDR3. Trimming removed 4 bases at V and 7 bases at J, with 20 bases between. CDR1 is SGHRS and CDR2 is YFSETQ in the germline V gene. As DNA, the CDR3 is TGCGCCAGCAGCAATCGGGGAGAGATAGCGGCGACCCAGTACTTC. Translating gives CASSNRGEIAATQYF. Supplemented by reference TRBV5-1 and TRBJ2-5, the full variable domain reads KAGVTQTPRYLIKTRGQQVTLSCSPISGHRSVSWYQQTPGQGLQFLFEYFSETQRNKGNFPGRFSGRQFSNSRSEMNVSTLELGDSALYLCASSNRGEIAATQYFGPGTRLLVL.

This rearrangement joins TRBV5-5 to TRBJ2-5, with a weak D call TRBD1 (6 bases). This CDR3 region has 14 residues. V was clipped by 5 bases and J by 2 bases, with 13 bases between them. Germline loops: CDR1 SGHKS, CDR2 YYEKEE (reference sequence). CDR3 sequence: CASSFEGEQETQYF. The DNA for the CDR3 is TGTGCCAGCAGTTTCGAGGGGGAACAAGAGACCCAGTACTTC.